This T cell receptor beta chain was recorded in a study of tumor and adjacent non-tumor tissue in lung cancer (dated 2018 in TCRdb). Context from the whole study: By cancer type, the cohort comprised about 13 adenocarcinoma patients, a couple of squamous cell carcinoma patients and 1 small cell lung cancer patient. Over 25 paired specimens, one tumor and one normal lung sample per patient, were profiled by TCRbeta CDR3 sequencing. Ages among the 15 or so patients ranged from about 30 to 85 years, there were approximately ten men and 5 women, and disease was at TNM stage I to III. A total of some 130,000,000 productive TCRbeta reads were generated by sequencing, corresponding to an average of approximately 4.5 million reads per sample. Using bulk TCRbeta repertoires from under 17 lung cancer patients, the study set lung tumor tissue side by side with matched distant non-tumor lung tissue. General findings and caveats noted by the study authors: In normal lung, the top 100 clones accounted for a significantly larger cumulative share of the repertoire than in tumor tissue. TCR diversity (inverse Simpson) was significantly higher in tumor than in normal lung tissue (approximately 440 vs 150, P = 0.0075, Mann-Whitney U test). Neither the sequencing platform nor unique molecular identifiers are named or mentioned anywhere in the methods. Peripheral blood was not sequenced, so blood TCRbeta repertoires in these lung cancer patients were not examined. Only around 14 patients were in the cohort, and the authors stated that larger samples and more detailed clinical data are needed. Younger patients had significantly higher TCR diversity, and higher tumor TCR diversity was associated with shorter overall and disease-free survival.

Library construction relied on multiplex PCR. Sequencing used an Illumina HiSeq 2500. Following protocols modified from ARM-PCR, the researchers constructed TCRbeta libraries through three rounds of nested PCR with primers (Table S4). Before sequencing, PCR products of 200-500 bp were excised from the gel and purified with the QIAquick gel extraction kit. The study's processing was this. Reads were cleaned with Trimmomatic, merged with FLASH into complete CDR3 sequences, and assigned to V(D)J germline segments with MiTCR. VDJtools was used to compute clonal diversity as the inverse Simpson's index. Productive reads were defined as in-frame sequences without a premature stop codon. TCRdb handled the public reads itself, with Q25 trimming in fastp and clone calling in MiXCR, and kept productive beta chains. When rows share a CDR3 protein, they turn into one entry using the most common DNA and genes. The V and J calls reflect TCRdb's pipeline rather than the authors' work. The sample profile shows tens of thousands of distinct CDR3 sequences; approximately 82% of them were found once. 40% of the sample comes from the top ten.

The CDR3 runs 17 amino acids, cysteine and phenylalanine included. Only the CDR3 part of the read is kept: 51 bases, read in frame from the first base. CDR1 is given as LGHNA and CDR2 as YNFKEQ, both from the germline V gene. Details on this clonotype: Its antigen remains undetermined. One junction end does not reproduce the germline sequence, and a read error may be involved.

RNA was isolated from bulk unsorted tissue, and RNA quality was assessed with a NanoDrop ND-1000 and an Agilent 2100. Distant non-tumor tissue taken more than 3 cm from the tumor edge was used as the normal lung sample. Donors were newly diagnosed lung cancer patients admitted for thoracic surgery in China between August and November 2014, without prior chemotherapy. The study excluded patients who had received radiotherapy or chemotherapy before or who had another cancer at the same time. Pieces of surgical tissue measuring roughly 1-2 cm3 were kept in RNAlater solution and stored at -80 degrees C until use.

The chain is made from TRBV4-2 and TRBJ2-2; 9 of the junction bases match TRBD2. The TCR comes from a man aged 65 to 85 with non-small cell lung cancer. The material sequenced was distant non-tumor lung tissue. At the DNA level, the sequence is TGTGCCAGCAGTCAAGATTATTGCGGGGGGGCGCCCGGGGAGCTGTTTTTT. Translation gives CASSQDYCGGAPGELFF.